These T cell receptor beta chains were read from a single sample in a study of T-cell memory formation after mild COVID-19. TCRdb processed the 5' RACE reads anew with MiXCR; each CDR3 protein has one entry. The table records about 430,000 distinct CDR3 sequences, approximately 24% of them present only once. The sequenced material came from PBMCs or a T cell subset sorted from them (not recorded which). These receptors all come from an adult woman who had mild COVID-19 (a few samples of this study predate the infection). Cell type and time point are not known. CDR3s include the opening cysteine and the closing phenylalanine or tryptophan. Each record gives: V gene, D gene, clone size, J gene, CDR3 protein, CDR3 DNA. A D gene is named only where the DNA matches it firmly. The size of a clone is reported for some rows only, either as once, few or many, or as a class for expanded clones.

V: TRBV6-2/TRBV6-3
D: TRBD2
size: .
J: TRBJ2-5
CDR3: CASRTSGGAWEETQYF
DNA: TGTGCCAGCCGGACTAGCGGGGGGGCTTGGGAGGAGACCCAGTACTTC

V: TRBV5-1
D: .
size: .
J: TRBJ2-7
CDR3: CASSLEGLEQYF
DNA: TGCGCCAGCAGCTTGGAGGGGCTCGAGCAGTACTTC

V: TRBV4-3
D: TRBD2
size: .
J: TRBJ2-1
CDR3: CASSQDPGLAGGGHEQFF
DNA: TGCGCCAGCAGCCAAGATCCGGGACTAGCGGGAGGAGGGCATGAGCAGTTCTTC

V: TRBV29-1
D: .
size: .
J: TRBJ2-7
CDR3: CSVASRGYEQYF
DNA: TGCAGCGTTGCTTCCAGGGGCTACGAGCAGTACTTC

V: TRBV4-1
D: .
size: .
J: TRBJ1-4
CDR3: CASSRTGQGEKLFF
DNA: TGCGCCAGCAGCCGAACAGGGCAGGGGGAAAAACTGTTTTTT

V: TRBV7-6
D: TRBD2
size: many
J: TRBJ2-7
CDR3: CASSPGTSGTYEQYF
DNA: TGTGCCAGCAGCCCAGGGACTAGCGGTACCTACGAGCAGTACTTC

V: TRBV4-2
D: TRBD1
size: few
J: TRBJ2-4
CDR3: CASSQDLTGGANIQYF
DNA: TGTGCCAGCAGCCAAGATCTCACAGGGGGCGCAAACATTCAGTACTTC

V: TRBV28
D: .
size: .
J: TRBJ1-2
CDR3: CASSFADLNYGYTF
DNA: TGTGCCAGCAGTTTTGCAGATCTTAACTATGGCTACACCTTC

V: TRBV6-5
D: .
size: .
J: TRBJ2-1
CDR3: CASSFQPHNEQFF
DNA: TGTGCCAGCAGTTTCCAACCGCACAATGAGCAGTTCTTC

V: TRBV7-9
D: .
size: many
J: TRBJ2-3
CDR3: CASSLGTLSTDTQYF
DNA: TGTGCCAGCAGCTTAGGGACCCTCTCCACAGATACGCAGTATTTT

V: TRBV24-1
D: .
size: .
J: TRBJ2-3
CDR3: CATSANRGTGTDTQYF
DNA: TGTGCCACCAGTGCTAACCGGGGAACCGGAACAGATACGCAGTATTTT

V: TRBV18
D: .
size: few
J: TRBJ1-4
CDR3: CASSPGTSANEKLFF
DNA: TGTGCCAGCTCACCGGGGACTTCGGCTAATGAAAAACTGTTTTTT

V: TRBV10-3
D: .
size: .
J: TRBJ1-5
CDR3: CAISESGGRRYQPQHF
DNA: TGTGCCATCAGTGAGTCGGGGGGGCGTAGGTATCAGCCCCAGCATTTT

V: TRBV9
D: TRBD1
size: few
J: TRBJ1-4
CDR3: CASSVDGTGTEKLFF
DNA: TGTGCCAGCAGCGTAGACGGGACAGGAACCGAAAAACTGTTTTTT

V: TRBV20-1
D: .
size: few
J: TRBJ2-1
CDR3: CSAGHRTNEQFF
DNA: TGCAGTGCTGGCCACAGGACCAATGAGCAGTTCTTC

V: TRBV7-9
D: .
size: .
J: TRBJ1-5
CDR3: CASIGRAGGNQPQHF
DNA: TGTGCCAGCATAGGGCGGGCCGGGGGCAATCAGCCCCAGCATTTT

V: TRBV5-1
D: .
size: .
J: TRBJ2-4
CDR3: CASSTTTENIQYF
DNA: TGCGCCAGCAGCACCACGACGGAAAACATTCAGTACTTC

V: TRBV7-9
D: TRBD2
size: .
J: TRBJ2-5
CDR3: CASSLSGGDLMFQYF
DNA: TGTGCCAGCAGCTTATCCGGGGGGGACCTGATGTTCCAGTACTTC

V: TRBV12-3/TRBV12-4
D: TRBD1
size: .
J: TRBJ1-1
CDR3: CASSPGQARLNTEAFF
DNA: TGTGCCAGCAGTCCTGGACAGGCCCGCTTGAACACTGAAGCTTTCTTT

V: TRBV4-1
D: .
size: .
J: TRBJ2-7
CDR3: CASSPDPGDTVKQYF
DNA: TGCGCCAGCAGCCCAGATCCAGGGGATACTGTTAAGCAGTACTTC

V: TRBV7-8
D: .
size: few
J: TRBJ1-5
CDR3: CASSLSGRGSNQPQHF
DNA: TGTGCCAGCAGCTTAAGTGGCAGGGGATCCAATCAGCCCCAGCATTTT

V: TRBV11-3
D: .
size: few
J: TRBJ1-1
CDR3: CASSLDILGEMNTEAFF
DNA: TGTGCCAGCAGCTTAGACATCTTGGGAGAAATGAACACTGAAGCTTTCTTT

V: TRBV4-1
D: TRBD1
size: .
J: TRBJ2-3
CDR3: CASSPRQGISTDTQYF
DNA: TGCGCCAGCAGCCCCAGACAGGGAATAAGCACAGATACGCAGTATTTT

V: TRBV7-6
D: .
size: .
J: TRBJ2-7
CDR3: CASSTSAGSEQYF
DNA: TGTGCCAGCAGCACCTCTGCGGGGAGCGAGCAGTACTTC

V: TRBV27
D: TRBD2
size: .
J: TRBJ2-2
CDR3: CASRRLAGSSGGTGELFF
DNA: TGTGCCAGCAGAAGGCTAGCGGGATCTTCCGGGGGAACCGGGGAGCTGTTTTTT

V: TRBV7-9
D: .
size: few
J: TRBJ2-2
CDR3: CASSPMDGNTGELFF
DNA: TGTGCCAGCAGCCCCATGGACGGCAACACCGGGGAGCTGTTTTTT

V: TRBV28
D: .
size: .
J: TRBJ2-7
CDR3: CASSLMNEQYF
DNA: TGTGCCAGCAGTTTGATGAACGAGCAGTACTTC

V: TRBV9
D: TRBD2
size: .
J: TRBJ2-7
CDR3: CASSDGGSGVREQYF
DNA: TGTGCCAGCAGCGATGGGGGGAGCGGGGTGCGGGAGCAGTACTTC

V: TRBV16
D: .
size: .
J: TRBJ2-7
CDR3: CASSRVYEQYF
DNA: TGTGCCAGCAGCCGTGTCTACGAGCAGTACTTC

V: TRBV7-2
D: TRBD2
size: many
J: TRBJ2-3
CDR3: CASRGAGVRADTQYF
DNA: TGTGCCAGCAGGGGAGCGGGAGTCCGGGCAGATACGCAGTATTTT

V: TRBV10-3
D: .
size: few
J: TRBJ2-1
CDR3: CATTRSWEQFF
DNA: TGTGCCACCACTAGGAGTTGGGAGCAGTTCTTC